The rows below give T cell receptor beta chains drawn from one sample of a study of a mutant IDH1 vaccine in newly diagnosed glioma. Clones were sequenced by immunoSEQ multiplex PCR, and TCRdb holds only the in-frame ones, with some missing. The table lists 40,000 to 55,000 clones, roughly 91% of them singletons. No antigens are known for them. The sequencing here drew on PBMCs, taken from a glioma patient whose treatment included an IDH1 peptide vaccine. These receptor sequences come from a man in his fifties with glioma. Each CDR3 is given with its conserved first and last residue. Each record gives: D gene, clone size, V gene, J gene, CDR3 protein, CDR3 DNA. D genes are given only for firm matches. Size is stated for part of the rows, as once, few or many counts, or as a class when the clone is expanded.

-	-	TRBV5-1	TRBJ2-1	CASSLSTGNNEQFF	TGCGCCAGCAGCTTGAGTACCGGGAACAATGAGCAGTTCTTC
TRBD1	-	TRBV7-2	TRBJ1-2	CASSLVPGGIEGYTF	TGTGCCAGCAGCTTAGTTCCAGGGGGCATAGAAGGCTACACCTTC
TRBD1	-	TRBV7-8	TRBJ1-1	CASSIGQGVFMNTEAFF	TGTGCCAGCAGCATAGGACAGGGTGTCTTCATGAACACTGAAGCTTTCTTT
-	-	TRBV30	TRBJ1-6	CAWISGRTSYNSPLHF	TGTGCCTGGATATCGGGTCGCACCTCCTATAATTCACCCCTCCACTTT
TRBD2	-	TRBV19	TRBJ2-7	CASSFGLAGEQYF	TGTGCCAGTAGTTTCGGACTAGCGGGGGAGCAGTACTTC
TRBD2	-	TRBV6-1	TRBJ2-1	CASSGRSSGRAHEQFF	TGTGCCAGCAGTGGACGCTCTAGCGGGAGGGCCCATGAGCAGTTCTTC
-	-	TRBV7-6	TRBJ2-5	CASSLVPSQETQYF	TGTGCCAGCAGCTTAGTCCCTAGCCAAGAGACCCAGTACTTC
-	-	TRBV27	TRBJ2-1	CASSLYNEQFF	TGTGCCAGCAGCCTGTACAATGAGCAGTTCTTC
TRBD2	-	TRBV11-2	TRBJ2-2	CASTGVRLAGANTGELFF	TGTGCCAGTACTGGCGTGAGGCTAGCGGGGGCCAACACCGGGGAGCTGTTTTTT
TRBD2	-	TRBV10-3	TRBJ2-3	CAISELRTSGSTDTQYF	TGTGCCATCAGTGAGCTCCGGACTAGCGGAAGCACAGATACGCAGTATTTT
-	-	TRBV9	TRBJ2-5	CASSRTAKETQYF	TGTGCCAGCAGCAGGACAGCAAAAGAGACCCAGTACTTC
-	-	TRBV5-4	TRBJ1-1	CASSNQGVHTEAFF	TGTGCCAGCAGCAACCAGGGCGTGCACACTGAAGCTTTCTTT
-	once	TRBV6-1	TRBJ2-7	CASSAGNYEQYF	TGTGCCAGCAGTGCCGGTAACTACGAGCAGTACTTC
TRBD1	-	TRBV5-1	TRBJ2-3	CASSFSPTGLSTDTQYF	TGCGCCAGCAGCTTCTCCCCGACAGGGCTGAGCACAGATACGCAGTATTTT
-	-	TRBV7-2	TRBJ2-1	CASRSDMWEQFF	TGTGCCAGCAGATCAGACATGTGGGAGCAGTTCTTC
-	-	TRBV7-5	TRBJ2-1	CARSLRLGTSGGFSSYNEQFF	TGTGCCAGAAGCTTACGGCTCGGGACTAGCGGGGGCTTTAGCTCCTACAATGAGCAGTTCTTC
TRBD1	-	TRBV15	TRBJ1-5	CATSDRGSNQPQHF	TGTGCCACCAGCGACAGGGGGAGCAATCAGCCCCAGCATTTT
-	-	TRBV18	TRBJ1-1	CASSPGQFEAFF	TGTGCCAGCTCACCTGGACAGTTTGAAGCTTTCTTT
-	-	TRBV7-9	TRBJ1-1	CASSLGSRLNTEAFF	TGTGCCAGCAGCTTAGGATCCAGACTGAACACTGAAGCTTTCTTT
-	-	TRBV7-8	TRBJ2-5	CASSYRFGETQYF	TGTGCCAGCAGCTACAGGTTTGGAGAGACCCAGTACTTC
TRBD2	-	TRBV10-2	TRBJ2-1	CATILAGGGNEQFF	TGCGCCACTATACTAGCGGGAGGAGGGAATGAGCAGTTCTTC
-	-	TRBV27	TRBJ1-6	CASSLMGQVNSPLHF	TGTGCCAGCAGTTTGATGGGCCAGGTTAATTCACCCCTCCACTTT
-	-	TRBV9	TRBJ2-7	CASSVGEGLREQYF	TGTGCCAGCAGCGTAGGGGAAGGGCTTAGGGAGCAGTACTTC
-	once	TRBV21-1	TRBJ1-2	CASSKLQGDYGYTF	TGTGCCAGCAGCAAATTACAGGGGGACTATGGCTACACCTTC
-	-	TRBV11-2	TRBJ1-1	CASSLSVGVRTEAFF	TGTGCCAGCAGCTTATCGGTGGGGGTAAGGACTGAAGCTTTCTTT
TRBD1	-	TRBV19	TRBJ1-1	CASSIPAGGSNTEAFF	TGTGCCAGTAGTATACCGGCAGGGGGATCGAACACTGAAGCTTTCTTT
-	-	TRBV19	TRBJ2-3	CATSRDGTPRTDTQYF	TGTGCCACCAGCAGGGATGGGACTCCCCGCACAGATACGCAGTATTTT
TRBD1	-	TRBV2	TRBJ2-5	CASRRGQEQETQYF	TGTGCCAGCAGGAGGGGACAGGAACAAGAGACCCAGTACTTC
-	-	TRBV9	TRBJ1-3	CASSAGVSGNTIYF	TGTGCCAGCAGCGCAGGGGTCTCTGGAAACACCATATATTTT
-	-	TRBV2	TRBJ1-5	CASSDRDKNQPQHF	TGTGCCAGCAGTGACCGGGACAAGAATCAGCCCCAGCATTTT
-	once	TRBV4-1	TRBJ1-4	CASSQDLSPDEKLFF	TGCGCCAGCAGCCAAGATTTGAGTCCGGATGAAAAACTGTTTTTT
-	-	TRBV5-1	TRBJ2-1	CASSLGGGSYNEQFF	TGCGCCAGCAGCTTGGGGGGCGGGTCCTACAATGAGCAGTTCTTC
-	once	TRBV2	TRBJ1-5	CASSVGRFFMSNQPQHF	TGTGCCAGCAGTGTAGGGCGGTTTTTTATGAGCAATCAGCCCCAGCATTTT
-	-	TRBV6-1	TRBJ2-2	CASRGAVGTGELFF	TGTGCCAGCAGAGGTGCGGTGGGCACCGGGGAGCTGTTTTTT
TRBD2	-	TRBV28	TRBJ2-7	CASVAGETYEQYF	TGTGCCAGCGTCGCGGGGGAAACCTACGAGCAGTACTTC
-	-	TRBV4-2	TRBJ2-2	CASSQDRNTGELFF	TGTGCCAGCAGCCAAGACAGAAACACCGGGGAGCTGTTTTTT
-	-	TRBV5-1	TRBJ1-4	CASSLEGQSEKLFF	TGCGCCAGCAGCTTGGAAGGACAGAGCGAAAAACTGTTTTTT
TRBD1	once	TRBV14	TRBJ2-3	CASSNPGQGGDTQYF	TGTGCCAGCAGCAATCCGGGACAGGGGGGAGATACGCAGTATTTT
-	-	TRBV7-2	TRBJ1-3	CASSSDAGEGNTIYF	TGTGCCAGCAGCTCCGATGCAGGGGAGGGAAACACCATATATTTT
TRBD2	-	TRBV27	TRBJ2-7	CASSFLGTSGSYEQYF	TGTGCCAGCAGCTTCCTCGGGACTAGCGGGAGTTACGAGCAGTACTTC
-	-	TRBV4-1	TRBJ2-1	CASSPTLRAPTYNEQFF	TGCGCCAGCAGCCCCACACTCCGAGCGCCTACCTACAATGAGCAGTTCTTC
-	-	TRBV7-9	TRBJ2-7	CASSLRGPTSYEQYF	TGTGCCAGCAGCTTACGGGGCCCTACCTCCTACGAGCAGTACTTC
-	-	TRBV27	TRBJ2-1	CASSPPDYYNEQFF	TGTGCCAGCAGTCCACCGGACTACTACAATGAGCAGTTCTTC
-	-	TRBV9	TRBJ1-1	CASSVALGGDRPFF	TGTGCCAGCAGCGTAGCTCTGGGGGGCGATAGACCTTTCTTT
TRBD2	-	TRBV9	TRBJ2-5	CASSEGLAGVETQYF	TGTGCCAGCAGCGAGGGACTAGCGGGAGTAGAGACCCAGTACTTC
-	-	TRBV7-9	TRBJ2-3	CASSPPLRGPAGTDTQYF	TGTGCCAGCAGCCCGCCGTTGCGAGGGCCCGCGGGCACAGATACGCAGTATTTT
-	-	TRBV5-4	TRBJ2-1	CASSAVGVSSYNEQFF	TGTGCCAGCAGCGCGGTGGGGGTGAGCTCCTACAATGAGCAGTTCTTC
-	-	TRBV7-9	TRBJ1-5	CASSLEGGSEPQHF	TGTGCCAGCAGCTTAGAAGGGGGATCTGAGCCCCAGCATTTT
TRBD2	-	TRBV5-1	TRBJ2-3	CASSTGELAGGIADTQYF	TGCGCCAGCAGCACCGGAGAACTAGCGGGGGGGATAGCAGATACGCAGTATTTT
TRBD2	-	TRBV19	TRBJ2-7	CASRISSGSREQYF	TGTGCCAGTAGGATTTCTAGCGGGAGTAGGGAGCAGTACTTC
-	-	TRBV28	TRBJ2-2	CASRTGEAGELFF	TGTGCCAGCAGAACGGGAGAGGCCGGGGAGCTGTTTTTT
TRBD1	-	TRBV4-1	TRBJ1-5	CASSFRVPGQGATSNQPQHF	TGCGCCAGCAGCTTCCGGGTACCGGGACAGGGGGCTACGAGCAATCAGCCCCAGCATTTT
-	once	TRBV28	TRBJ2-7	CASKGVVSYEQYF	TGTGCCAGCAAGGGGGTAGTATCCTACGAGCAGTACTTC
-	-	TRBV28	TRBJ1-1	CASSMDMSPTEAFF	TGTGCCAGCAGCATGGACATGTCCCCCACTGAAGCTTTCTTT
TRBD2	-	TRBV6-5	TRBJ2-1	CASSYDFSGTPNEQFF	TGTGCCAGCAGTTACGATTTTAGCGGGACCCCGAATGAGCAGTTCTTC
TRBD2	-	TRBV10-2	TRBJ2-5	CATGSGREETQYF	TGCGCCACCGGTAGCGGGAGGGAAGAGACCCAGTACTTC
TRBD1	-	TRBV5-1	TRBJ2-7	CASSLGQGRESDEQYF	TGCGCCAGCAGCTTGGGACAGGGAAGGGAGAGCGACGAGCAGTACTTC
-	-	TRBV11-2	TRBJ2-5	CASSLVGETQYF	TGTGCCAGCAGCTTAGTGGGAGAGACCCAGTACTTC
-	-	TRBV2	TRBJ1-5	CASSEQEDQPQHF	TGTGCCAGCAGTGAGCAGGAGGACCAGCCCCAGCATTTT
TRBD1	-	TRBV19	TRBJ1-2	CTSSTTGGSGGYTF	TGTACCAGTAGTACGACAGGGGGCAGTGGAGGCTACACCTTC